The 32 T cell receptor beta chains listed next were all sequenced from one sample in a study of cytomegalovirus exposure and HLA in healthy donors (dated by TCRdb to between 2016 and 2019). To prepare the library, the immunoSEQ multiplex PCR assay was applied. This immuneACCESS table, as held by TCRdb, lists in-frame sequences with V and J called but not all clones. Of the missing ones, under half trace to an unresolved V gene in checked studies; the others have no known cause. This sample is represented by 200,000 or so clones; about nine tenths of them were singletons. The ten largest clones take up 0.85% to 1.2% of the sample. Input material: PBMCs. These receptors originate from a woman between 18 and 30 years old in good health and CMV-seronegative.

The V call is TRBV6-5, the J call TRBJ2-4; 7 positions match TRBD1. Germline CDR1 is MNHEY and CDR2 is SVGAGI. The CDR3 consists of 15 residues. Trimming took 5 bases from V and 1 from J; bases not matched to a gene: 5. The CDR3 coding sequence is TGTGCCAGCAGTCAACCCAGGGGGGCCAAAAACATTCAGTACTTC. This sequence encodes CASSQPRGAKNIQYF.

The J gene is TRBJ2-1, the V gene TRBV6-5, with 10 positions matching TRBD2. Per germline, CDR1 MNHEY and CDR2 SVGAGI. The CDR3 covers 16 residues. V gave up 2 bases and J gave up 6 bases; unmatched junction bases: 7. In nucleotides, the CDR3 is TGTGCCAGCAGTTACCCACTAGCGGGGAGGCGCAATGAGCAGTTCTTC. Translating gives CASSYPLAGRRNEQFF.

This chain joins TRBV4-1 and TRBJ1-3; the match to TRBD1 covers 10 bases. Germline V gene lookup returns CDR1 MGHRA and CDR2 YSYEKL. V was pared by 3 bases and J by 6 bases, with 8 bases of the junction left unmatched. This CDR3 spans 16 amino acids. CDR3 nucleotides: TGCGCCAGCAGCCAGGCCGGGACAGGGGTTGTAAACACCATATATTTT. Protein sequence: CASSQAGTGVVNTIYF.

In its sample, this clone was seen once. The chain recombines TRBV10-3 with TRBJ2-2; possible D gene TRBD1, 6 bases. CDR1 and CDR2 (germline): ENHRY, SYGVKD. This CDR3 has 17 residues. V lost 2 bases to trimming and J lost 1 base, with 14 bases between them. The CDR3, as DNA: TGTGCCATCAGTGAGCCGCTACAGGGACGGAACACCGGGGAGCTGTTTTTT. Translation: CAISEPLQGRNTGELFF.

Only one count was recorded for this clone. The rearrangement links TRBV10-3 to TRBJ1-1; D gene ambiguous. V lost 0 bases to trimming and J lost 3 bases, with 14 bases between them. This CDR3 region has 16 residues. Germline V lookup: CDR1 ENHRY, CDR2 SYGVKD. CDR3 sequence reads: CAISESAAGGDTEAFF. The CDR3 DNA reads TGTGCCATCAGTGAGTCCGCAGCAGGCGGGGACACTGAAGCTTTCTTT.

CDR3 bases: TGTGCCAGCTCATCACGACCTTTAGCGGGGGTAAACAATGAGCAGTTCTTC. The encoded protein is CASSSRPLAGVNNEQFF. This chain connects TRBV18 to TRBJ2-1; 9 nucleotides line up with TRBD2. CDR1 is KGHSH, CDR2 LQKENI, per germline. With V trimmed by 5 bases and J by 5 bases, 13 bases remained unmatched. CDR3 length: 17 residues.

The V call is TRBV11-2, the J call TRBJ1-6; D remains unclear. V shed 5 bases and J shed 8 bases, with 16 bases lying between them. This CDR3 region has 15 residues. Per the germline V gene, CDR1 is SGHAT and CDR2 is FQNNGV. The CDR3: CASSPRSGSDSPLHF. CDR3 nucleotides: TGTGCCAGCAGCCCCCGGAGTGGGTCTGATTCACCCCTCCACTTT.

V usage is TRBV28 and J usage is TRBJ1-2, with unresolved D. Per germline, CDR1 MDHEN and CDR2 SYDVKM. The CDR3 is 12 residues long. The germline V and J ends were trimmed by 10 bases and 4 bases, with 13 bases remaining between them. In DNA form, the CDR3 reads TGTGCCATAAAGCGGGGAAGCTATGGCTACACCTTC. It specifies CAIKRGSYGYTF.

In this sample, this clone turned up a few times. The chain employs TRBV5-1 and TRBJ1-5; possible D gene TRBD1, 5 bases. Germline loops: CDR1 SGHRS, CDR2 YFSETQ. The V end was cut by 0 bases, the J end by 7 bases, with 11 bases between. The CDR3 contains 14 residues. CDR3 loop: CASSLGQGGQPQHF. The CDR3 DNA sequence: TGCGCCAGCAGCTTGGGCCAGGGAGGACAGCCCCAGCATTTT.

The sample holds one count of this clone. The rearrangement links TRBV2 to TRBJ2-5; D is unresolved. V was trimmed by 2 bases and J by 4 bases, leaving 2 bases between them. CDR3 size: 11 residues. Germline V gene data show CDR1 as SNHLY and CDR2 as FYNNEI. This CDR3 reads CASSERETQYF. For the CDR3, the DNA is TGTGCCAGCAGTGAACGAGAGACCCAGTACTTC.

The V gene is TRBV5-1, the J gene TRBJ2-1; 11 positions agree with TRBD2. The CDR3 consists of 16 residues. Germline loops: CDR1 SGHRS, CDR2 YFSETQ. V dropped 2 bases and J dropped 8; count of bases not matched to a gene: 9. The CDR3: CASSFGQSSGRHEQFF. In nucleotides, the CDR3 is TGCGCCAGCAGCTTCGGACAGTCTAGCGGGAGGCATGAGCAGTTCTTC.

The V and J genes are TRBV7-9 and TRBJ2-1; 7 positions match TRBD2. CDR1 and CDR2 from the germline V gene are SEHNR and FQNEAQ (reference sequence). The CDR3 runs 14 residues. V dropped 4 bases and J dropped 6; count of bases not matched to a gene: 6. The CDR3 is CASSWEGQANEQFF. CDR3 nucleotide sequence: TGTGCCAGCAGCTGGGAGGGCCAGGCCAATGAGCAGTTCTTC.

The chain combines TRBV6-5 with TRBJ2-4; perhaps TRBD2 as D (6 bases). Between the trimmed V and J ends, which lost 0 bases and 4 bases, there was a span of 10 bases. The CDR3 length is 15 residues. Germline V gene sequence: CDR1 MNHEY, CDR2 SVGAGI. As DNA, the CDR3 is TGTGCCAGCAGTTACTCTAGCGGACATAAAAACATTCAGTACTTC. Its translation is CASSYSSGHKNIQYF.

The genes are TRBV5-1 and TRBJ2-7, with D perhaps matching TRBD2 (5 bases). Trimming stripped 4 bases from V and 5 bases from J, with 10 bases between. This CDR3 has 12 amino acids. Germline CDR1 and CDR2: SGHRS and YFSETQ. CDR3 region: CASSRIGNEQYF. CDR3 nucleotide sequence: TGCGCCAGCAGCCGCATCGGGAACGAGCAGTACTTC.

The chain links TRBV5-1 to TRBJ2-1, with a weak D call TRBD2 (6 bases). Trimming took 0 bases from V and 5 from J, leaving 21 bases between them. Germline CDR1 is SGHRS and CDR2 is YFSETQ. CDR3 length: 18 amino acids. For the CDR3, the DNA is TGCGCCAGCAGCTTGGCGTTTAGTCGACTAGTTTTCCACAATGAGCAGTTCTTC. It yields the protein CASSLAFSRLVFHNEQFF.

This rearrangement joins TRBV6-5 to TRBJ1-3; TRBD1 might be the D (5 bases). V lost 9 bases and J 0 bases, leaving 6 bases between the germline ends. In germline, CDR1 is MNHEY, CDR2 SVGAGI. This CDR3 comprises 12 residues. The CDR3 sequence is CASQGSGNTIYF. As DNA, the CDR3 is TGTGCCAGTCAGGGCTCTGGAAACACCATATATTTT.

The chain uses TRBV20-1 and TRBJ1-1; possibly TRBD1 for D (5 bases). The CDR3 spans 10 residues. Trimming took 5 bases from V and 6 from J, leaving 7 bases between them. From germline, CDR1 is DFQATT and CDR2 SNEGSKA (reference sequence). The CDR3 DNA reads TGCAGTGCTCAGACAGCTGAAGCTTTCTTT. Translating gives CSAQTAEAFF.

The V and J genes are TRBV7-2 and TRBJ1-1, with 7 nucleotides matching TRBD1. This CDR3 has 14 amino acids. CDR1 and CDR2 from the germline V gene are SGHTA and FQGNSA. Trimming cost V 5 bases and J 1 base; bases outside gene matches: 4. This CDR3 is CASSRDSQNTEAFF. The CDR3, as DNA: TGTGCCAGCAGCCGGGACAGTCAGAACACTGAAGCTTTCTTT.

This sequence joins TRBV6-5 and TRBJ1-2; 8 nucleotides line up with TRBD1. The CDR3 spans 15 residues. Germline V gives CDR1 MNHEY, CDR2 SVGAGI. V lost 5 bases and J lost 8; bases outside the gene matches: 13. The DNA for the CDR3 is TGTGCCAGCAGTCGACAGGGGAGAACCGGTTTAGGCTACACCTTC. It encodes CASSRQGRTGLGYTF.

The chain couples TRBV18 to TRBJ1-1; D not certain. With 1 base removed from V and 4 bases from J, the gap between germline ends came to 10 bases. The CDR3 contains 14 residues. CDR1 is KGHSH and CDR2 is LQKENI in the germline V gene. CDR3 in DNA: TGTGCCAGCTCACCACGGGCCGACCCCACTGAAGCTTTCTTT. It is translated as CASSPRADPTEAFF.

This chain joins TRBV5-1 and TRBJ2-3; 8 nucleotides agree with TRBD1. V dropped 4 bases and J dropped 0; count of bases not matched to a gene: 7. The CDR3 has 16 residues. Per the germline V gene, CDR1 is SGHRS and CDR2 is YFSETQ. The CDR3 DNA is TGCGCCAGCAGCCCCGACAGGGGACCAAGCACAGATACGCAGTATTTT. Residues: CASSPDRGPSTDTQYF.

This clone has a single count. The chain uses TRBV27 and TRBJ1-6, with D hard to call. Deletions cut 4 bases from V and 6 bases from J, with 10 bases between. Per germline, CDR1 MNHEY and CDR2 SMNVEV (reference sequence). This CDR3 is 14 amino acids long. CDR3: CASSSIPSNSPLHF. The CDR3 coding sequence is TGTGCCAGCAGTTCCATCCCGAGTAATTCACCCCTCCACTTT.

This chain links TRBV5-4 with TRBJ2-7; 8 nucleotides align to TRBD1. The germline gives CDR1 SGHNT, CDR2 YYREEE (reference sequence). The CDR3 contains 17 residues. The J segment lost 2 bases and the V segment lost 4 bases, leaving 14 bases of the junction unmatched. The CDR3, as DNA: TGTGCCAGCAGCACCCGAAAACAGGGGGTGGGGACCTACGAGCAGTACTTC. Translating gives CASSTRKQGVGTYEQYF. Combining the CDR3 with reference TRBV5-4 and TRBJ2-7 gives the whole variable domain ETGVTQSPTHLIKTRGQQVTLRCSSQSGHNTVSWYQQALGQGPQFIFQYYREEENGRGNFPPRFSGLQFPNYSSELNVNALELDDSALYLCASSTRKQGVGTYEQYFGPGTRLTVT.

The chain combines TRBV27 with TRBJ2-3; 8 nucleotides align to TRBD2. CDR1 is MNHEY and CDR2 is SMNVEV in the germline V gene (reference sequence). The CDR3 has 14 residues. J gave up 4 bases and V 6 bases, and 6 bases lay outside the gene matches. CDR3 sequence: CASSLAGLADTQYF. CDR3 sequence (DNA): TGTGCCAGCAGCTTAGCGGGATTGGCAGATACGCAGTATTTT.

This clone was seen a single time. The V call is TRBV4-2, the J call TRBJ1-4, with D uncertain. Trimming left V 0 bases short and J 12 bases short, with 8 bases between. The CDR3 length is 12 residues. Germline-derived CDR1 and CDR2 are LGHNA and YNFKEQ. The CDR3 spells CASSQDRLELFF. DNA for the CDR3: TGTGCCAGCAGCCAAGACAGGTTAGAACTGTTTTTT.

The V call is TRBV6-5, the J call TRBJ2-7; D not resolved. The CDR3 extends over 15 amino acids. The germline CDR1 and CDR2 sequences are MNHEY and SVGAGI. Trimming took 1 base from V and 1 from J, leaving 11 bases between them. The CDR3: CASSYFPVTSYEQYF. The CDR3 coding sequence is TGTGCCAGCAGTTACTTCCCAGTTACATCCTACGAGCAGTACTTC.

The chain recombines TRBV15 with TRBJ2-7; 8 bases align to TRBD1. Germline trimming cut 9 bases from V and 5 bases from J; bases unmatched to any gene: 12. Germline V gene data show CDR1 as LNHNV and CDR2 as YYDKDF (reference sequence). This CDR3 has 14 residues. The CDR3 protein is CATTPQDRVDEQYF. The CDR3 DNA sequence: TGTGCCACTACCCCGCAGGACAGGGTTGACGAGCAGTACTTC.

This rearrangement joins TRBV27 to TRBJ2-6, with no clear D. Germline-derived CDR1 and CDR2 are MNHEY and SMNVEV (reference sequence). Trimming took off 10 bases at V and 4 bases at J, with 11 bases between the two ends. This CDR3 has 13 amino acids. The CDR3 bases are TGTGCCACCCGCCCGGTGGGGGCCAACGTCCTGACTTTC. This translates into CATRPVGANVLTF.

V gene TRBV6-1 combines with J gene TRBJ2-1, with 7 bases matching TRBD2. V shed 9 bases, J shed 4 bases, and the junction held 0 bases outside the gene matches. The CDR3 totals 11 residues. The germline CDR1 and CDR2 sequences are MNHNS and SASEGT. Here the CDR3 reads CARGGYNEQFF. In DNA form, the CDR3 reads TGTGCCAGGGGGGGGTACAATGAGCAGTTCTTC.

The V gene is TRBV5-1, the J gene TRBJ1-1, with 8 bases aligning to TRBD1. Looked up from germline, CDR1 is SGHRS and CDR2 is YFSETQ. The J segment lost 4 bases and the V segment lost 0 bases, leaving 5 bases of the junction unmatched. The CDR3 is 15 residues long. The CDR3 DNA reads TGCGCCAGCAGCTTGGGGACTACAGGGGGCACTGAAGCTTTCTTT. This encodes CASSLGTTGGTEAFF.

The count of this clone is one. This chain uses TRBV19 with TRBJ1-1; D call uncertain. The CDR3 is 15 amino acids. The V gene lost 5 bases and the J gene lost 5 bases, with 18 bases spanning the gap. Germline V CDR1 and CDR2: LNHDA, SQIVND (reference sequence). The CDR3 DNA follows: TGTGCCAGTAGTCCCCCCCTTGGGAGTTCAACTGAAGCTTTCTTT. Translated: CASSPPLGSSTEAFF.

The chain combines TRBV5-1 with TRBJ1-2, with D unresolved. CDR1 is SGHRS, CDR2 YFSETQ, per germline. The V end lost 4 bases, the J end lost 4 bases, and 17 bases lay between the germline ends. The CDR3 spans 15 residues. The chain's CDR3 is CASSIYPRPGYGYTF. In nucleotides, the CDR3 is TGCGCCAGCAGCATCTACCCACGCCCGGGCTATGGCTACACCTTC. The full variable domain, completed using reference TRBV5-1 and TRBJ1-2, is KAGVTQTPRYLIKTRGQQVTLSCSPISGHRSVSWYQQTPGQGLQFLFEYFSETQRNKGNFPGRFSGRQFSNSRSEMNVSTLELGDSALYLCASSIYPRPGYGYTFGSGTRLTVV.